Below, 28 T cell receptor beta chains from the same sample are listed, as sequenced in a study of cytomegalovirus exposure and HLA in healthy donors. Amplification used 60 Vbeta primers and 13 Jbeta primers. Sequencing used immunoSEQ multiplex PCR; TCRdb keeps in-frame clones, though not all of them. The sample features about 67,000 clones, with roughly 1.7% in its top ten. Sequencing was done on a sample of PBMCs. The receptors were sampled from a woman aged 25-40 years in good health and CMV-seronegative.

The chain combines TRBV6-5 with TRBJ1-1; 8 bases match TRBD1. J was trimmed by 2 bases and V by 6 bases; bases with no gene match: 5. Germline lookup yields CDR1 MNHEY and CDR2 SVGAGI. The CDR3 consists of 14 residues. The CDR3 region has the DNA TGTGCCAGCAGACCAGGGGGCCGAAACACTGAAGCTTTCTTT. Residues: CASRPGGRNTEAFF.

The rearrangement uses TRBV6-5 and TRBJ1-2; 12 bases match TRBD1. The germline V gene encodes CDR1 MNHEY and CDR2 SVGAGI. This CDR3 is 15 amino acids long. Trimming removed 6 bases from V and 8 bases from J; junction bases left unmatched: 10. The CDR3, as DNA: TGTGCCAGCAGAGCCTGGGACAGGGGGCAATTAGGCTACACCTTC. Its translation is CASRAWDRGQLGYTF.

V and J are TRBV19 and TRBJ1-4, with 7 positions matching TRBD1. Germline assignment: CDR1 LNHDA and CDR2 SQIVND (reference sequence). The CDR3 contains 13 residues. J gave up 4 bases and V 10 bases, and 6 bases lay outside the gene matches. CDR3 nucleotide sequence: TGTGCCACCACGGGACAGATTAATGAAAAACTGTTTTTT. Its translation: CATTGQINEKLFF.

On this clone itself: One end of the junction does not line up with germline, which may come from a read error. V usage is TRBV7-7 and J usage is TRBJ2-2, with TRBD1 identical over 9 bases. Germline V gene data show CDR1 as SSHAT and CDR2 as FNYEAQ (reference sequence). CDR3 length: 17 amino acids. Here the CDR3 DNA reads TGTGCTAGCAGCTTAACCCGGGACAGGGACAACACCGGGGAGCTGTTTTTT. Amino acids: CASSLTRDRDNTGELFF.

The chain combines TRBV27 with TRBJ2-7; 7 bases match TRBD1. CDR3 length: 14 residues. V was pared by 6 bases and J by 3 bases, with 8 bases of the junction left unmatched. Germline CDR1 and CDR2: MNHEY and SMNVEV (reference sequence). The CDR3 protein is CASRAVQGRYEQYF. The CDR3, as DNA: TGTGCCAGCAGGGCGGTACAGGGGCGCTACGAGCAGTACTTC.

The CDR3 region has the DNA TGTGCCAGTAGCGACCTCCAGGGTAACCGCGAAAAACTGTTTTTT. This translates into CASSDLQGNREKLFF. The rearrangement links TRBV19 to TRBJ1-4; a possible D gene is TRBD1 (5 bases). Trimming left V 6 bases short and J 8 bases short, with 19 bases between. CDR1 is LNHDA and CDR2 is SQIVND in the germline V gene (reference sequence). CDR3 length: 15 residues.

The V and J genes are TRBV18 and TRBJ1-4; D unclear. V lost 1 base and J 4 bases, leaving 10 bases between the germline ends. The CDR3 extends over 15 amino acids. The germline V gene encodes CDR1 KGHSH and CDR2 LQKENI. The CDR3 spells CASSPREEVNEKLFF. In DNA, the CDR3 is TGTGCCAGCTCACCACGTGAGGAGGTTAATGAAAAACTGTTTTTT.

The rearrangement joins TRBV28 to TRBJ1-3, with 8 bases aligning to TRBD1. The CDR3 is 17 amino acids. CDR1 is MDHEN and CDR2 is SYDVKM in the germline V gene. The junction had 11 bases not matched to a gene; V was cut back by 7 bases and J by 0 bases. The CDR3 region is CASKRDRKLFSGNTIYF. CDR3 coding DNA: TGTGCCAGCAAACGGGACAGGAAATTATTCTCTGGAAACACCATATATTTT.

This sequence joins TRBV19 and TRBJ1-1; D may be TRBD1 (5 bases). Germline-derived CDR1 and CDR2 are LNHDA and SQIVND (reference sequence). With 3 bases removed from V and 1 base from J, the gap between germline ends came to 15 bases. The CDR3 is made up of 16 amino acids. The CDR3 loop reads CASSMVLGVGNTEAFF. The DNA of the CDR3 is TGTGCCAGTAGTATGGTTTTAGGGGTGGGGAACACTGAAGCTTTCTTT.

J is TRBJ2-3 and V is TRBV27, with D possibly TRBD2 on 6 matching bases. Between the trimmed V and J ends, which lost 8 bases and 2 bases, there was a span of 14 bases. Germline loops: CDR1 MNHEY, CDR2 SMNVEV (reference sequence). CDR3 length equals 14 residues. CDR3 DNA: TGTGCCAGCGGGATTCCGGGAGTCACAGATACGCAGTATTTT. Amino acids: CASGIPGVTDTQYF.

The J gene is TRBJ2-7, the V gene TRBV19; possibly TRBD2 for D (5 bases). CDR3 size: 11 residues. The V gene's germline CDR1 is LNHDA and CDR2 SQIVND (reference sequence). V was pared by 3 bases and J by 5 bases, with 5 bases between. This CDR3 is CASSMRDEQYF. The CDR3 nucleotides are TGTGCCAGTAGTATGCGGGACGAGCAGTACTTC.

The V gene is TRBV4-1, the J gene TRBJ1-5; TRBD1 agrees at 7 bases. The V gene's germline CDR1 is MGHRA and CDR2 YSYEKL. The CDR3 length is 14 residues. The ends lost 2 bases at V and 4 bases at J; junction bases unmatched: 2. This CDR3 is CASSQTQGNQPQHF. CDR3 bases: TGCGCCAGCAGCCAAACACAGGGGAATCAGCCCCAGCATTTT.

The V gene is TRBV19, the J gene TRBJ1-1; 8 bases match TRBD1. CDR1 and CDR2 from the germline V gene are LNHDA and SQIVND (reference sequence). Trimming cost V 4 bases and J 4 bases; bases outside gene matches: 8. This CDR3 region has 15 residues. The DNA of the CDR3 is TGTGCCAGTAGTACCGGACAGGGCGTAGGCACTGAAGCTTTCTTT. Its protein product is CASSTGQGVGTEAFF.

This chain connects TRBV29-1 to TRBJ2-3, with D unclear. Trimming cost V 1 base and J 0 bases, with 8 bases left between them. This CDR3 comprises 14 residues. Germline V lookup: CDR1 SQVTM, CDR2 ANQGSEA. The CDR3 bases are TGCAGCGTTGAAGGGCTCCACAGCACAGATACGCAGTATTTT. This translates into CSVEGLHSTDTQYF.

The chain recombines TRBV29-1 with TRBJ2-3, with D hard to call. V was trimmed by 2 bases and J by 3 bases, leaving 12 bases between them. This CDR3 has 14 amino acids. Germline V gene data show CDR1 as SQVTM and CDR2 as ANQGSEA. CDR3 sequence reads: CSVEKSGSTDTQYF. The CDR3 nucleotides are TGCAGCGTTGAAAAATCGGGTTCGACAGATACGCAGTATTTT.

The rearrangement links TRBV6-5 to TRBJ2-7; tentatively, D is TRBD2 (6 bases). The CDR3 is 14 amino acids. Per germline, CDR1 MNHEY and CDR2 SVGAGI. The V end lost 4 bases, the J end lost 0 bases, and 10 bases lay between the germline ends. CDR3 in DNA: TGTGCCAGCAGTTGGGGGGACGGCTCCTACGAGCAGTACTTC. The encoded protein is CASSWGDGSYEQYF.

The chain carries TRBV9 and TRBJ2-7, with 7 bases fitting TRBD2. The CDR3 runs to 14 residues. Germline values: CDR1 SGDLS, CDR2 YYNGEE. V lost 4 bases to trimming and J lost 4 bases; unmatched junction nucleotides: 8. The CDR3: CASSPGTNPYEQYF. The CDR3 nucleotides are TGTGCCAGCAGCCCAGGGACTAACCCTTACGAGCAGTACTTC.

The chain joins TRBV28 to TRBJ1-3; TRBD1 might be the D (5 bases). V lost 5 bases and J 0 bases, leaving 14 bases between the germline ends. The CDR3 is 16 residues long. Looked up from germline, CDR1 is MDHEN and CDR2 is SYDVKM. The CDR3 DNA reads as TGTGCCAGCAGTCCCTCGGGGGGGACCTCTGGAAACACCATATATTTT. Translation gives CASSPSGGTSGNTIYF.

The rearrangement uses TRBV2 and TRBJ2-7, with 10 bases matching TRBD2. There are 14 residues in the CDR3. Germline V gives CDR1 SNHLY, CDR2 FYNNEI. The V gene end was trimmed by 3 bases and the J gene end by 5 bases; junction bases not matched to a gene: 4. The CDR3 sequence is CASSDLAGADEQYF. In nucleotides, the CDR3 is TGTGCCAGCAGTGACCTAGCGGGAGCTGACGAGCAGTACTTC.

The V call is TRBV5-1, the J call TRBJ2-1; possibly TRBD1 for D (6 bases). This CDR3 comprises 13 residues. Looked up from germline, CDR1 is SGHRS and CDR2 is YFSETQ. V was trimmed by 5 bases and J by 7 bases, leaving 13 bases between them. The CDR3 sequence is CASRPGQGNEQFF. CDR3 DNA sequence: TGCGCCAGCAGGCCGGGACAAGGGAATGAGCAGTTCTTC. Full variable domain (remainder filled in from reference TRBV5-1 and TRBJ2-1): KAGVTQTPRYLIKTRGQQVTLSCSPISGHRSVSWYQQTPGQGLQFLFEYFSETQRNKGNFPGRFSGRQFSNSRSEMNVSTLELGDSALYLCASRPGQGNEQFFGPGTRLTVL.

V usage is TRBV27 and J usage is TRBJ2-1, with TRBD2 matching over 12 bases. This CDR3 has 14 residues. J gave up 7 bases and V 8 bases, and 6 bases lay outside the gene matches. The germline V gene has CDR1 MNHEY and CDR2 SMNVEV (reference sequence). The CDR3 nucleotides read TGTGCCAGCCTCGGACTAGCGGGGAATAATGAGCAGTTCTTC. This gives the protein CASLGLAGNNEQFF.

The chain carries TRBV28 and TRBJ1-5; no clear D. Germline lookup yields CDR1 MDHEN and CDR2 SYDVKM. The CDR3 has 15 residues. Trimming cost V 5 bases and J 4 bases, with 15 bases left between them. CDR3 sequence: CASSLVGGQNQPQHF. DNA for the CDR3: TGTGCCAGCAGTCTCGTAGGAGGGCAAAATCAGCCCCAGCATTTT.

The gene calls are TRBV19 and TRBJ2-3; TRBD2 matches 10 bases. The CDR3 is 15 amino acids. The J segment lost 4 bases and the V segment lost 6 bases, leaving 7 bases of the junction unmatched. CDR1 is LNHDA and CDR2 is SQIVND in the germline V gene (reference sequence). CDR3 sequence (DNA): TGTGCCAGTAGCCCCTGGAGCGGGAGGGCAGATACGCAGTATTTT. It encodes CASSPWSGRADTQYF.

The chain is built from TRBV4-2 and TRBJ2-5; TRBD2 matches 11 bases. The CDR3 contains 17 residues. The junction had 10 bases not matched to a gene; V was cut back by 0 bases and J by 7 bases. Germline CDR1 is LGHNA and CDR2 is YNFKEQ. The CDR3 DNA is TGTGCCAGCAGCCAAGAAACTTTAGCGGGGGGGCCCCGGACCCAGTACTTC. This translates into CASSQETLAGGPRTQYF.

The V gene is TRBV27, the J gene TRBJ1-1; TRBD1 is a possible D gene (5 bases). V shed 0 bases and J shed 1 base, with 12 bases lying between them. Germline V gives CDR1 MNHEY, CDR2 SMNVEV (reference sequence). The CDR3 covers 16 residues. In DNA, the CDR3 is TGTGCCAGCAGTTTATCACCGACAGCTTCGAACACTGAAGCTTTCTTT. Its protein is CASSLSPTASNTEAFF.

A word on this clone: The sample has other DNA sequences that encode this CDR3 too. The V gene is TRBV6-5, the J gene TRBJ2-7; D gene unclear. This CDR3 comprises 16 residues. V shed 0 bases and J shed 3 bases, with 15 bases lying between them. CDR1 and CDR2 (germline): MNHEY, SVGAGI. In DNA form, the CDR3 reads TGTGCCAGCAGTTACTCGACGGCCGGGTACGGCTACGAGCAGTACTTC. It is translated as CASSYSTAGYGYEQYF.

CDR3 region: CASSLSRQHNQPQHF. CDR3 nucleotides: TGTGCCAGCAGTTTATCGCGGCAGCACAATCAGCCCCAGCATTTT. The V call is TRBV27, the J call TRBJ1-5; D remains unclear. In germline, CDR1 is MNHEY, CDR2 SMNVEV (reference sequence). The CDR3 spans 15 residues. V gave up 0 bases and J gave up 3 bases, with 9 bases separating them.

The rearrangement joins TRBV4-2 to TRBJ1-6; 9 bases fit TRBD1. The ends lost 3 bases at V and 8 bases at J; junction bases unmatched: 8. The length of the CDR3 is 16 residues. From germline, CDR1 is LGHNA and CDR2 YNFKEQ. CDR3 region: CASSQPWDREYSPLHF. CDR3 DNA sequence: TGTGCCAGCAGCCAGCCGTGGGACAGGGAGTATTCACCCCTCCACTTT.